The 15 T cell receptor beta chains given below trace back to one sample, sequenced in a study of HIV-infected patients and healthy controls. Whole blood was used without fractionation, so all unsorted peripheral T cells were included. About 450 ng RNA was reverse transcribed with alpha and beta constant-region primers. Each of the alpha and beta chains got its own library through chain-specific third strand synthesis with indices. TCRdb itself ran the 5' RACE reads through MiXCR, one entry per CDR3 protein. The sample consists of 7,500 to 10,000 distinct CDR3 sequences, about 7.3% of them appearing once. The source material was blood, sampled before antiretroviral therapy. These receptors all stem from an adult with HIV infection. The donor label of this sample is uncertain.

The chain joins TRBV20-1 to TRBJ2-7; TRBD2 matches 9 bases. Trimming removed 4 bases from V and 3 bases from J; junction bases left unmatched: 7. The CDR3 length is 14 residues. Germline V lookup: CDR1 DFQATT, CDR2 SNEGSKA (reference sequence). For the CDR3, the DNA is TGCAGTGCTATACCCGGGACTAGCAGCTACGAGCAGTACTTC. Translating gives CSAIPGTSSYEQYF.

There are many counts of this clonotype. This chain joins TRBV27 and TRBJ2-1; TRBD2 agrees at 7 bases. Germline-derived CDR1 and CDR2 are MNHEY and SMNVEV (reference sequence). The trim removed 0 bases at V and 10 bases at J, leaving 12 bases unmatched. The length of the CDR3 is 16 residues. The CDR3 DNA is TGTGCCAGCAGTTTATCTCCCCTAGCGGCTCAAGGGGAGCAGTTCTTC. Its translation is CASSLSPLAAQGEQFF.

CDR3 sequence reads: CASSGPGVYSNTIYF. The CDR3 DNA is TGTGCCAGCAGTGGCCCCGGGGTATATAGCAACACCATATATTTT. V gene TRBV2 combines with J gene TRBJ1-3; D gene unclear. The ends were cut back, 4 bases at V and 7 bases at J, with 17 bases in the middle. The CDR3 runs 15 residues. Germline-derived CDR1 and CDR2 are SNHLY and FYNNEI.

This clonotype was recorded many times. J is TRBJ2-7 and V is TRBV7-2, with 9 bases identical to TRBD2. The V gene's germline CDR1 is SGHTA and CDR2 FQGNSA. The CDR3 covers 17 residues. Trimming removed 2 bases from V and 2 bases from J; junction bases left unmatched: 10. CDR3 in DNA: TGTGCCAGCAGCTTAAGCGGGGGTAGCGGGAGCCCCTACGAGCAGTACTTC. Its protein is CASSLSGGSGSPYEQYF. Variable domain in full (rest from reference TRBV7-2 and TRBJ2-7): GAGVSQSPSNKVTEKGKDVELRCDPISGHTALYWYRQSLGQGLEFLIYFQGNSAPDKSGLPSDRFSAERTGGSVSTLTIQRTQQEDSAVYLCASSLSGGSGSPYEQYFGPGTRLTVT.

This clonotype was seen many times. The J gene is TRBJ2-7, the V gene TRBV5-1; D possibly corresponds to TRBD2 (7 bases). V shed 4 bases and J shed 1 base, with 12 bases lying between them. CDR3 length: 14 amino acids. The germline V gene encodes CDR1 SGHRS and CDR2 YFSETQ. The CDR3 region is CASSPEGGSYEQYF. CDR3 DNA: TGCGCCAGCAGCCCGGAGGGGGGGTCCTACGAGCAGTACTTC.

This clonotype is labeled as medium-sized. The chain employs TRBV12-3 or TRBV12-4 and TRBJ1-1; D uncertain. Deletions cut 6 bases from V and 0 bases from J, with 8 bases between. The CDR3 sequence is 13 residues long. Written as DNA, the CDR3 is TGTGCCAGCAGGACCGAGATGAACACTGAAGCTTTCTTT. Amino acids: CASRTEMNTEAFF.

At least ten counts were recorded for this clonotype. The chain couples TRBV6-5 to TRBJ2-3; D remains unclear. V gave up 6 bases and J gave up 4 bases, with 17 bases separating them. In germline, CDR1 is MNHEY, CDR2 SVGAGI. This CDR3 is built from 15 residues. CDR3 in amino acids: CASSPRSRPPDTQYF. The CDR3 DNA is TGTGCCAGCAGCCCCCGGAGTAGGCCCCCAGATACGCAGTATTTT.

This clonotype has a count of ten or more. The chain employs TRBV20-1 and TRBJ2-7; TRBD2 aligns across 9 bases. V trimming: 2 bases; J trimming: 1 base; junction bases outside the gene matches: 3. Germline V gene lookup returns CDR1 DFQATT and CDR2 SNEGSKA (reference sequence). The CDR3 runs 14 residues. CDR3 sequence reads: CSARSGRISYEQYF. CDR3 nucleotide sequence: TGCAGTGCTAGAAGCGGGAGGATATCCTACGAGCAGTACTTC.

Ten or more counts support this clonotype. The gene calls are TRBV27 and TRBJ1-6; tentative D call: TRBD1 (6 bases). The germline V gene encodes CDR1 MNHEY and CDR2 SMNVEV (reference sequence). V gave up 2 bases and J gave up 7 bases, with 9 bases separating them. The CDR3 is made up of 14 amino acids. The CDR3 loop is CASSLRGSNSPLHF. Here the CDR3 DNA reads TGTGCCAGCAGTTTAAGGGGGTCCAATTCACCCCTCCACTTT.

The chain carries TRBV5-1 and TRBJ2-1, with TRBD1 identical over 9 bases. The germline gives CDR1 SGHRS, CDR2 YFSETQ. The CDR3 length is 15 residues. V was clipped by 4 bases and J by 4 bases; unmatched bases: 6. The CDR3 nucleotides are TGCGCCAGCAGCGAGGGACAGGGCCAATACAATGAGCAGTTCTTC. Translating gives CASSEGQGQYNEQFF.

This sequence joins TRBV7-8 and TRBJ2-5, with 12 bases matching TRBD2. Germline trimming cut 4 bases from V and 3 bases from J; bases unmatched to any gene: 12. The germline CDR1 and CDR2 sequences are SGHVS and FQNEAQ. The CDR3 length is 18 residues. The DNA of the CDR3 is TGTGCCAGCAGCTCAGGTCTAGCGGGGGGGCCTAGGGAAGAGACCCAGTACTTC. Translation gives CASSSGLAGGPREETQYF.

CDR3 sequence: CASSPSAGRETQYF. In nucleotides, the CDR3 is TGTGCCAGCAGCCCGTCAGCGGGGAGGGAGACCCAGTACTTC. J is TRBJ2-5 and V is TRBV7-9; 7 nucleotides align to TRBD2. In germline, CDR1 is SEHNR, CDR2 FQNEAQ (reference sequence). The CDR3 is 14 residues long. The V gene end was trimmed by 5 bases and the J gene end by 5 bases; junction bases not matched to a gene: 8.

The rearrangement links TRBV2 to TRBJ2-3; TRBD1 agrees at 9 bases. The ends lost 5 bases at V and 0 bases at J; junction bases unmatched: 3. The CDR3 sequence is 15 residues long. Germline assignment: CDR1 SNHLY and CDR2 FYNNEI. CDR3 amino acids: CASSRTGESTDTQYF. The CDR3 DNA reads TGTGCCAGCAGTCGGACAGGGGAGAGCACAGATACGCAGTATTTT.

This clonotype was detected a few times. The genes are TRBV6-1 and TRBJ1-5; tentatively, D is TRBD1 (5 bases). CDR1 is MNHNS and CDR2 is SASEGT in the germline V gene. The CDR3 contains 13 residues. Trimming removed 7 bases from V and 4 bases from J, with 11 bases in between. CDR3 sequence: CASIPGKNQPQHF. Written as DNA, the CDR3 is TGTGCCAGCATCCCAGGGAAAAATCAGCCCCAGCATTTT.

This clonotype was detected a few times. This chain connects TRBV5-1 to TRBJ2-2, with no clear D. There are 14 residues in the CDR3. CDR1 and CDR2 from the germline V gene are SGHRS and YFSETQ. Deletions cut 2 bases from V and 0 bases from J, with 5 bases between. CDR3 in amino acids: CASSLNTNTGELFF. In DNA, the CDR3 is TGCGCCAGCAGCTTAAACACGAACACCGGGGAGCTGTTTTTT.